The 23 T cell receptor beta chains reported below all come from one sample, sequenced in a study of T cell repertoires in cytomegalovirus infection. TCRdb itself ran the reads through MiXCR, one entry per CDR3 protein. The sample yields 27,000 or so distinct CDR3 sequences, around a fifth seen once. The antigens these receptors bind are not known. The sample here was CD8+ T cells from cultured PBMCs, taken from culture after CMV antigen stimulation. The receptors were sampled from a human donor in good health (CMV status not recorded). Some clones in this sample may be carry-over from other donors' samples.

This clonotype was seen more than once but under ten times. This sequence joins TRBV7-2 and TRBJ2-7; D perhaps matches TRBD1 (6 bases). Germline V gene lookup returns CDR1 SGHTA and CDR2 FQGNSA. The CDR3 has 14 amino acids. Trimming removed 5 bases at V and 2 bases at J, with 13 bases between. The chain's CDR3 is CASSPHEGAYEQYF. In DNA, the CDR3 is TGTGCCAGCAGCCCCCATGAGGGGGCCTACGAGCAGTACTTC. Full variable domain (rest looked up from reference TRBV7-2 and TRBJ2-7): GAGVSQSPSNKVTEKGKDVELRCDPISGHTALYWYRQSLGQGLEFLIYFQGNSAPDKSGLPSDRFSAERTGGSVSTLTIQRTQQEDSAVYLCASSPHEGAYEQYFGPGTRLTVT.

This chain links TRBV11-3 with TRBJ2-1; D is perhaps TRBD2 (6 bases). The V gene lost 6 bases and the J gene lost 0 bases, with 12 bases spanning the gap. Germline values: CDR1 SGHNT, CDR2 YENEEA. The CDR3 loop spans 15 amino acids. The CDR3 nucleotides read TGTGCCAGCAGTCAGGGACTTCACTCCTACAATGAGCAGTTCTTC. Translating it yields CASSQGLHSYNEQFF.

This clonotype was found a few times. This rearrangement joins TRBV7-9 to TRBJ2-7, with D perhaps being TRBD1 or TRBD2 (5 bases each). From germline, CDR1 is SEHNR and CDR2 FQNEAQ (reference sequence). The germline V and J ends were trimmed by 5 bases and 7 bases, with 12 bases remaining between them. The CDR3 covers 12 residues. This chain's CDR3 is CASSLGPREQYF. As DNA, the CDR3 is TGTGCCAGCAGCCTGGGACCTCGGGAGCAGTACTTC. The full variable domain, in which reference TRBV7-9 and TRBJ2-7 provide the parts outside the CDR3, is DTGVSQNPRHKITKRGQNVTFRCDPISEHNRLYWYRQTLGQGPEFLTYFQNEAQLEKSRLLSDRFSAERPKGSFSTLEIQRTEQGDSAMYLCASSLGPREQYFGPGTRLTVT.

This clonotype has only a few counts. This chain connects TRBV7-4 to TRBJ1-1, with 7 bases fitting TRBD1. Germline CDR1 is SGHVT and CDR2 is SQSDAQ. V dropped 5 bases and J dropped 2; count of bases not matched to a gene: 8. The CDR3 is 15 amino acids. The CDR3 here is CASSPRDRANTEAFF. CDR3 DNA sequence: TGTGCCAGCAGCCCCCGGGACAGAGCAAACACTGAAGCTTTCTTT.

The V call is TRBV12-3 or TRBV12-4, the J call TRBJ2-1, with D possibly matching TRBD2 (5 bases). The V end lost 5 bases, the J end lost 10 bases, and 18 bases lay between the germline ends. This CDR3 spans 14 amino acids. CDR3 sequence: CASSGGLRPREQFF. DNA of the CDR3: TGTGCCAGCAGTGGAGGACTCCGCCCCAGGGAGCAGTTCTTC.

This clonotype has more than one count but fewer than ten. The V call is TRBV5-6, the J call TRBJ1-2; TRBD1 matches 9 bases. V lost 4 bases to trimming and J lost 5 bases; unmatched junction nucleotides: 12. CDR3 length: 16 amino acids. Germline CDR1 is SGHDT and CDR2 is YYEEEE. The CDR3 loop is CASSGGQGSISYGYTF. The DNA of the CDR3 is TGTGCCAGCAGCGGGGGACAGGGTTCCATCTCTTATGGCTACACCTTC. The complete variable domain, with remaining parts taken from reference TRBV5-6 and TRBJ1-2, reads DAGVTQSPTHLIKTRGQQVTLRCSPKSGHDTVSWYQQALGQGPQFIFQYYEEEERQRGNFPDRFSGHQFPNYSSELNVNALLLGDSALYLCASSGGQGSISYGYTFGSGTRLTVV.

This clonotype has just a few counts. The CDR3 reads CASSQGSSNTGELFF. The CDR3 DNA sequence: TGCGCCAGCAGCCAAGGCTCTTCGAACACCGGGGAGCTGTTTTTT. This rearrangement joins TRBV4-3 to TRBJ2-2; D remains unclear. V was cut by 1 base and J by 0 bases, with 6 bases left in between. In germline, CDR1 is LGHNA, CDR2 YSLEER. The CDR3 runs 15 residues.

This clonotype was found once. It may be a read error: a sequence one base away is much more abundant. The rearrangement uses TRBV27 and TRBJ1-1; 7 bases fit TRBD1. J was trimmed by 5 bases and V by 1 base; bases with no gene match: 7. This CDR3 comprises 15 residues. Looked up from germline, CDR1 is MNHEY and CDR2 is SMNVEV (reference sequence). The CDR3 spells CASSLLPIQGTEAFF. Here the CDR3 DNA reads TGTGCCAGCAGTTTATTGCCAATACAGGGGACTGAAGCTTTCTTT.

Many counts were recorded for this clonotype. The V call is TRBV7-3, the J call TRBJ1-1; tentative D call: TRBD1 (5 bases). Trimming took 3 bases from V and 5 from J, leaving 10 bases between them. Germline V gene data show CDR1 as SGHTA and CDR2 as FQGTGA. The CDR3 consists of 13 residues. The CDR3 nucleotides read TGTGCCAGCAGCTTCCTGGGGGGGACTGAAGCTTTCTTT. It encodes CASSFLGGTEAFF.

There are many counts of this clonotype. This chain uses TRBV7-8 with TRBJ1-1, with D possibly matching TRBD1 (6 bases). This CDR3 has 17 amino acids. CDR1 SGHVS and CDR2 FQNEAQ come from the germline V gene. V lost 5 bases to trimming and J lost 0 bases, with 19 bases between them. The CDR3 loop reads CASSPTASGHLNTEAFF. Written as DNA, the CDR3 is TGTGCCAGCAGCCCGACAGCTTCGGGACACTTGAACACTGAAGCTTTCTTT. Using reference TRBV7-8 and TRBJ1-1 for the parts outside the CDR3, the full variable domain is GAGVSQSPRYKVAKRGQDVALRCDPISGHVSLFWYQQALGQGPEFLTYFQNEAQLDKSGLPSDRFFAERPEGSVSTLKIQRTQQEDSAVYLCASSPTASGHLNTEAFFGQGTRLTVV.

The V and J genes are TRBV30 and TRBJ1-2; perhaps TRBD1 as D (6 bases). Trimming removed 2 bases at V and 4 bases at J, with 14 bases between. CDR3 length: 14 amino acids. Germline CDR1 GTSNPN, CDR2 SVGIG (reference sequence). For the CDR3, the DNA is TGTGCCTGGAGTCAGGGGACGGCTGTCTATGGCTACACCTTC. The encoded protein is CAWSQGTAVYGYTF.

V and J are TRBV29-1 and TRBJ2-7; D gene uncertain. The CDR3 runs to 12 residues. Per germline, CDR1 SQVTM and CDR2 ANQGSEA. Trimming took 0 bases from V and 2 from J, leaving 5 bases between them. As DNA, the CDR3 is TGCAGCGTTGAAGAAAAACCCTACGAGCAGTACTTC. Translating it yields CSVEEKPYEQYF.

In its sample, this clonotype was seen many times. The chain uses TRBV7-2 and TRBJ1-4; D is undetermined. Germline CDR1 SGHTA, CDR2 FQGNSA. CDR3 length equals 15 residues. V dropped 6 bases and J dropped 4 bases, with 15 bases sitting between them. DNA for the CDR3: TGTGCCAGCAGACCACTTAAGAGCCTTAATGAAAAACTGTTTTTT. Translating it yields CASRPLKSLNEKLFF. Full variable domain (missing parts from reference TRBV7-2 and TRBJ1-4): GAGVSQSPSNKVTEKGKDVELRCDPISGHTALYWYRQSLGQGLEFLIYFQGNSAPDKSGLPSDRFSAERTGGSVSTLTIQRTQQEDSAVYLCASRPLKSLNEKLFFGSGTQLSVL.

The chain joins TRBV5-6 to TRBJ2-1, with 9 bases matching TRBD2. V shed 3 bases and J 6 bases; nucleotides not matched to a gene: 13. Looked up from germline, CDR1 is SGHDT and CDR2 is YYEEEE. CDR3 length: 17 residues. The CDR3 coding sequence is TGTGCCAGCAGCTATCCTTTTGCGGGGGGGCCGGGCAATGAGCAGTTCTTC. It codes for CASSYPFAGGPGNEQFF.

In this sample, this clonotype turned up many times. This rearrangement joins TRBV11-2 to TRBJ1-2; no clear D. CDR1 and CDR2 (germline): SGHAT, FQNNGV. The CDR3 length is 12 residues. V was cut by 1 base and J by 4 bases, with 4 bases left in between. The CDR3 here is CASSLGPYGYTF. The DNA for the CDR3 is TGTGCCAGCAGCTTAGGGCCCTATGGCTACACCTTC.

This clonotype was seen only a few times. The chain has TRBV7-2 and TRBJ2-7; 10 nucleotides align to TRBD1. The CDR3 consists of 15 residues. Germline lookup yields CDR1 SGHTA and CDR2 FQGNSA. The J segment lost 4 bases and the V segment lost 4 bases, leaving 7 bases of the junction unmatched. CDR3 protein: CASSSTRTGGYEQYF. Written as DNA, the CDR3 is TGTGCCAGCAGCTCGACACGGACAGGGGGTTACGAGCAGTACTTC.

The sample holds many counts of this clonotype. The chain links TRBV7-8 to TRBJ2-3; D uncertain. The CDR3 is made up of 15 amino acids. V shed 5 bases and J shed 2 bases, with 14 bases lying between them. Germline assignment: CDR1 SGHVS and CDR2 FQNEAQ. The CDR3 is CASSHPIGPTDTQYF. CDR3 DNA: TGTGCCAGCAGCCATCCGATTGGGCCCACAGATACGCAGTATTTT.

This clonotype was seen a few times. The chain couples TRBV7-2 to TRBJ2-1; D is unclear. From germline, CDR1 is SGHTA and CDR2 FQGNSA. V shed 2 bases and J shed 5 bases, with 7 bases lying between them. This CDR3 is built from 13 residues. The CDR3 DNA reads TGTGCCAGCAGCTTAAACAGAAACAATGAGCAGTTCTTC. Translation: CASSLNRNNEQFF.

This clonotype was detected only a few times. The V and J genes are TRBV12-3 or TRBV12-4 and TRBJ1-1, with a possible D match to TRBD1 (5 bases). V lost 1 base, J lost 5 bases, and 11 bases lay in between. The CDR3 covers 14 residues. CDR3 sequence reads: CASSLVTGETEAFF. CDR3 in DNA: TGTGCCAGCAGTTTAGTAACGGGGGAAACTGAAGCTTTCTTT.

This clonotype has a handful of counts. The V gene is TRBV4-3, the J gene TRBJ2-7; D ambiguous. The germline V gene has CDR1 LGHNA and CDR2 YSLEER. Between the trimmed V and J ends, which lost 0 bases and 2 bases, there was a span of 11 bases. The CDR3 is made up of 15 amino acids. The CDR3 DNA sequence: TGCGCCAGCAGCCAAGATCCGTCTGCCCCCTACGAGCAGTACTTC. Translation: CASSQDPSAPYEQYF.

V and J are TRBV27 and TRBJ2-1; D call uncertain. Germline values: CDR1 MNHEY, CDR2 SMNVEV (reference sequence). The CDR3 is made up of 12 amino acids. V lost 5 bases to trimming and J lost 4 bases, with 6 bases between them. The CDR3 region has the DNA TGTGCCAGCAGTCACATATACAATGAGCAGTTCTTC. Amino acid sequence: CASSHIYNEQFF.

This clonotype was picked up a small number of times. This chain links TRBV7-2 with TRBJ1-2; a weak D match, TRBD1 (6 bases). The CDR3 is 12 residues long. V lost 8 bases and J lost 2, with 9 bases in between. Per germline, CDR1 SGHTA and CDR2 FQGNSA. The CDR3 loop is CASDTGNYGYTF. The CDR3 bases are TGTGCCAGCGACACAGGGAACTATGGCTACACCTTC.

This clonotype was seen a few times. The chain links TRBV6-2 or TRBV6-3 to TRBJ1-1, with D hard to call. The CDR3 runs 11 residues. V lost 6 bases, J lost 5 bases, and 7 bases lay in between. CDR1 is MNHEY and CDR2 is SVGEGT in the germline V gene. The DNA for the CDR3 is TGTGCCAGCAGCTGGAAGACTGAAGCTTTCTTT. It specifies CASSWKTEAFF.